A selection of T cell receptor beta chains follows, all from one sample in a study of shared clonotypes between healthy human individuals. Profiled with immunoSEQ multiplex PCR; TCRdb holds only in-frame clones, not every one. This repertoire shows some 1,400,000 clones, over 95% found once; its top ten account for approximately 1%. The sequenced sample consisted of naive CD4+ T cells sorted from blood. All receptors derive from a man aged 25 to 40 in good health. The CDR3 runs from the conserved cysteine through the conserved F or W. The order of the fields is CDR3 length, V gene, clone size, D gene, J gene, CDR3 protein, CDR3 DNA. A D gene is named only where the DNA matches it firmly. Not every row has a clone size; where given, it reads once, few, many or a size class.

cdr3_length: 15; v_call: TRBV6-1; clone_size: NA; d_call: TRBD1; j_call: TRBJ1-3; cdr3_aa: CASSWTGGVGNTIYF; cdr3_nt: TGTGCCAGCAGTTGGACAGGGGGCGTTGGAAACACCATATATTTT
cdr3_length: 14; v_call: TRBV7-7; clone_size: NA; d_call: TRBD2; j_call: TRBJ2-5; cdr3_aa: CASSSSGSEETQYF; cdr3_nt: TGTGCTAGCAGCTCTAGCGGGAGTGAAGAGACCCAGTACTTC
cdr3_length: 16; v_call: TRBV9; clone_size: NA; d_call: TRBD2; j_call: TRBJ2-7; cdr3_aa: CASSAGTSGRWSEQYF; cdr3_nt: TGTGCCAGCAGCGCCGGGACTAGCGGGAGATGGTCCGAGCAGTACTTC
cdr3_length: 13; v_call: TRBV6-5; clone_size: NA; d_call: TRBD2; j_call: TRBJ2-7; cdr3_aa: CASRSSGLHEQYF; cdr3_nt: TGTGCCAGCAGGTCTAGCGGGTTACACGAGCAGTACTTC
cdr3_length: 15; v_call: TRBV28; clone_size: NA; d_call: NA; j_call: TRBJ1-2; cdr3_aa: CASSLAQGLVYGYTF; cdr3_nt: TGTGCCAGCAGTTTAGCACAGGGACTGGTCTATGGCTACACCTTC
cdr3_length: 15; v_call: TRBV5-1; clone_size: NA; d_call: TRBD2; j_call: TRBJ2-1; cdr3_aa: CASSFGSGQYNEQFF; cdr3_nt: TGCGCCAGCAGCTTCGGTAGCGGGCAATACAATGAGCAGTTCTTC
cdr3_length: 14; v_call: TRBV10-3; clone_size: NA; d_call: TRBD1; j_call: TRBJ2-7; cdr3_aa: CAIGDRGRRYEQYF; cdr3_nt: TGTGCCATCGGGGACAGGGGGCGTCGCTACGAGCAGTACTTC
cdr3_length: 15; v_call: TRBV5-1; clone_size: NA; d_call: TRBD1; j_call: TRBJ2-2; cdr3_aa: CASSFGQGRTGELFF; cdr3_nt: TGCGCCAGCAGCTTTGGACAGGGGCGAACCGGGGAGCTGTTTTTT
cdr3_length: 13; v_call: TRBV5-5; clone_size: NA; d_call: TRBD1; j_call: TRBJ2-7; cdr3_aa: CARPDREVYEQYF; cdr3_nt: TGTGCCAGGCCGGACAGGGAAGTATACGAGCAGTACTTC
cdr3_length: 14; v_call: TRBV5-1; clone_size: NA; d_call: NA; j_call: TRBJ2-7; cdr3_aa: CASSVHTRPVEQYF; cdr3_nt: TGCGCCAGCAGCGTCCACACGAGGCCAGTCGAGCAGTACTTC
cdr3_length: 17; v_call: TRBV2; clone_size: NA; d_call: NA; j_call: TRBJ2-1; cdr3_aa: CASAAGTPAISYNEQFF; cdr3_nt: TGTGCCAGCGCTGCCGGGACTCCCGCAATTAGTTACAATGAGCAGTTCTTC
cdr3_length: 14; v_call: TRBV28; clone_size: NA; d_call: NA; j_call: TRBJ1-5; cdr3_aa: CASSLSGTGQPQHF; cdr3_nt: TGTGCCAGCAGTTTATCCGGGACGGGTCAGCCCCAGCATTTT
cdr3_length: 16; v_call: TRBV7-3; clone_size: NA; d_call: TRBD2; j_call: TRBJ2-3; cdr3_aa: CASSPGLAGLTDTQYF; cdr3_nt: TGTGCCAGCAGCCCGGGACTAGCGGGCCTCACAGATACGCAGTATTTT
cdr3_length: 14; v_call: TRBV29-1; clone_size: NA; d_call: NA; j_call: TRBJ2-6; cdr3_aa: CSVEDGSGANVLTF; cdr3_nt: TGCAGCGTTGAAGACGGCTCTGGGGCCAACGTCCTGACTTTC
cdr3_length: 16; v_call: TRBV7-9; clone_size: NA; d_call: NA; j_call: TRBJ2-4; cdr3_aa: CASSLGDRGAKNIQYF; cdr3_nt: TGTGCCAGCAGCTTAGGTGACAGAGGGGCCAAAAACATTCAGTACTTC
cdr3_length: 15; v_call: TRBV10-2; clone_size: NA; d_call: NA; j_call: TRBJ1-1; cdr3_aa: CASSESLRVNTEAFF; cdr3_nt: TGCGCCAGCAGTGAGTCCCTGAGGGTGAACACTGAAGCTTTCTTT
cdr3_length: 13; v_call: TRBV5-1; clone_size: NA; d_call: NA; j_call: TRBJ1-1; cdr3_aa: CASSLAGDTEAFF; cdr3_nt: TGCGCCAGCAGCTTGGCGGGGGACACTGAAGCTTTCTTT
cdr3_length: 15; v_call: TRBV9; clone_size: NA; d_call: NA; j_call: TRBJ2-5; cdr3_aa: CASSVGGSFSETQYF; cdr3_nt: TGTGCCAGCAGCGTAGGGGGCAGCTTCTCGGAGACCCAGTACTTC
cdr3_length: 12; v_call: TRBV28; clone_size: NA; d_call: NA; j_call: TRBJ1-2; cdr3_aa: CASSKGIGGYTF; cdr3_nt: TGTGCCAGCAGTAAAGGGATCGGGGGCTACACCTTC
cdr3_length: 15; v_call: TRBV1; clone_size: NA; d_call: NA; j_call: TRBJ2-3; cdr3_aa: CTSSHNQGNTDTQYF; cdr3_nt: TGCACCAGCAGCCATAATCAGGGGAACACAGATACGCAGTATTTT
cdr3_length: 13; v_call: TRBV7-2; clone_size: NA; d_call: TRBD1; j_call: TRBJ1-2; cdr3_aa: CASSAHRGDGYTF; cdr3_nt: TGTGCCAGCAGCGCACACAGGGGTGATGGCTACACCTTC
cdr3_length: 14; v_call: TRBV18; clone_size: NA; d_call: NA; j_call: TRBJ1-1; cdr3_aa: CASSSTGRNTEAFF; cdr3_nt: TGTGCCAGCTCATCTACAGGGAGGAACACTGAAGCTTTCTTT
cdr3_length: 15; v_call: TRBV5-4; clone_size: NA; d_call: TRBD1; j_call: TRBJ1-2; cdr3_aa: CASSWTGKGGYGYTF; cdr3_nt: TGTGCCAGCAGCTGGACAGGGAAAGGAGGCTATGGCTACACCTTC
cdr3_length: 14; v_call: TRBV2; clone_size: once; d_call: TRBD1; j_call: TRBJ2-1; cdr3_aa: CASIRDRAYNEQFF; cdr3_nt: TGTGCCAGCATCCGGGACAGGGCCTACAATGAGCAGTTCTTC
cdr3_length: 15; v_call: TRBV10-2; clone_size: NA; d_call: TRBD2; j_call: TRBJ2-1; cdr3_aa: CASRSGRVVYNEQFF; cdr3_nt: TGCGCCAGCCGTAGCGGGAGGGTTGTCTACAATGAGCAGTTCTTC
cdr3_length: 14; v_call: TRBV10-2; clone_size: NA; d_call: TRBD2; j_call: TRBJ2-1; cdr3_aa: CASSKGTSGGEQFF; cdr3_nt: TGCGCCAGCAGTAAAGGGACTAGCGGGGGTGAGCAGTTCTTC
cdr3_length: 11; v_call: TRBV6-6; clone_size: NA; d_call: NA; j_call: TRBJ2-7; cdr3_aa: CASTRSHEQYF; cdr3_nt: TGTGCCAGCACCAGGAGCCACGAGCAGTACTTC
cdr3_length: 15; v_call: TRBV19; clone_size: NA; d_call: NA; j_call: TRBJ2-3; cdr3_aa: CASSIGGYSTDTQYF; cdr3_nt: TGTGCCAGTAGTATAGGGGGCTATAGCACAGATACGCAGTATTTT
cdr3_length: 15; v_call: TRBV19; clone_size: NA; d_call: TRBD1; j_call: TRBJ2-7; cdr3_aa: CASSIDRQGNYEQYF; cdr3_nt: TGTGCCAGTAGTATAGATCGACAGGGGAACTACGAGCAGTACTTC
cdr3_length: 15; v_call: TRBV14; clone_size: once; d_call: TRBD2; j_call: TRBJ2-1; cdr3_aa: CASSYLSGAYNEQFF; cdr3_nt: TGTGCCAGCTCGTACCTCAGCGGGGCTTACAATGAGCAGTTCTTC
cdr3_length: 13; v_call: TRBV29-1; clone_size: NA; d_call: NA; j_call: TRBJ2-5; cdr3_aa: CSVEGPEKETQYF; cdr3_nt: TGCAGCGTTGAAGGCCCGGAAAAAGAGACCCAGTACTTC
cdr3_length: 14; v_call: TRBV18; clone_size: NA; d_call: NA; j_call: TRBJ2-2; cdr3_aa: CASSLEPATGELFF; cdr3_nt: TGTGCCAGCTCACTTGAGCCGGCTACCGGGGAGCTGTTTTTT
cdr3_length: 14; v_call: TRBV7-2; clone_size: NA; d_call: NA; j_call: TRBJ2-3; cdr3_aa: CASIRGGDADTQYF; cdr3_nt: TGTGCCAGCATAAGGGGGGGTGACGCAGATACGCAGTATTTT
cdr3_length: 16; v_call: TRBV5-4; clone_size: NA; d_call: NA; j_call: TRBJ2-2; cdr3_aa: CASSAVQGRGTGELFF; cdr3_nt: TGTGCCAGCAGCGCAGTACAGGGTCGGGGCACCGGGGAGCTGTTTTTT
cdr3_length: 14; v_call: TRBV7-7; clone_size: NA; d_call: TRBD2; j_call: TRBJ2-5; cdr3_aa: CASSSLAGGKTQYF; cdr3_nt: TGTGCCAGCAGCTCCTTAGCGGGAGGGAAGACCCAGTACTTC
cdr3_length: 14; v_call: TRBV19; clone_size: NA; d_call: TRBD1; j_call: TRBJ1-3; cdr3_aa: CASSPGGFRNTIYF; cdr3_nt: TGTGCCAGTAGCCCAGGGGGGTTTAGAAACACCATATATTTT
cdr3_length: 16; v_call: TRBV6-4; clone_size: NA; d_call: NA; j_call: TRBJ2-2; cdr3_aa: CASSHKVGVNTGELFF; cdr3_nt: TGTGCCAGCAGCCACAAGGTTGGGGTAAACACCGGGGAGCTGTTTTTT
cdr3_length: 13; v_call: TRBV5-1; clone_size: NA; d_call: NA; j_call: TRBJ1-1; cdr3_aa: CASSLDVNTEAFF; cdr3_nt: TGCGCCAGCAGCTTGGATGTTAACACTGAAGCTTTCTTT
cdr3_length: 16; v_call: TRBV5-1; clone_size: NA; d_call: NA; j_call: TRBJ2-7; cdr3_aa: CASSLADPTSSYEQYF; cdr3_nt: TGCGCCAGCAGCTTGGCCGATCCCACCAGCTCCTACGAGCAGTACTTC
cdr3_length: 14; v_call: TRBV2; clone_size: NA; d_call: NA; j_call: TRBJ2-5; cdr3_aa: CASSELTAQETQYF; cdr3_nt: TGTGCCAGCAGTGAACTAACGGCCCAAGAGACCCAGTACTTC
cdr3_length: 14; v_call: TRBV6-6; clone_size: NA; d_call: NA; j_call: TRBJ2-5; cdr3_aa: CASSPPGYQETQYF; cdr3_nt: TGTGCCAGCAGTCCCCCAGGGTACCAAGAGACCCAGTACTTC
cdr3_length: 13; v_call: TRBV7-6; clone_size: once; d_call: NA; j_call: TRBJ2-7; cdr3_aa: CASSLGGVYEQYF; cdr3_nt: TGTGCCAGCAGCTTAGGAGGGGTCTACGAGCAGTACTTC
cdr3_length: 16; v_call: TRBV7-8; clone_size: NA; d_call: TRBD1; j_call: TRBJ1-2; cdr3_aa: CASSKFPRTGLYGYTF; cdr3_nt: TGTGCCAGCAGCAAATTTCCCCGGACAGGCCTCTATGGCTACACCTTC
cdr3_length: 16; v_call: TRBV5-4; clone_size: NA; d_call: TRBD2; j_call: TRBJ2-1; cdr3_aa: CASSTTGGRAGDEQFF; cdr3_nt: TGTGCCAGCAGTACGACTGGCGGGAGGGCCGGGGATGAGCAGTTCTTC
cdr3_length: 16; v_call: TRBV7-9; clone_size: NA; d_call: TRBD2; j_call: TRBJ2-1; cdr3_aa: CASRAGREASYNEQFF; cdr3_nt: TGTGCCAGCAGGGCCGGGCGGGAGGCGTCCTACAATGAGCAGTTCTTC
cdr3_length: 19; v_call: TRBV19; clone_size: NA; d_call: NA; j_call: TRBJ1-5; cdr3_aa: CASSIGPHTGWGSNQPQHF; cdr3_nt: TGTGCCAGTAGTATAGGTCCCCACACAGGGTGGGGGAGCAATCAGCCCCAGCATTTT
cdr3_length: 13; v_call: TRBV7-6; clone_size: once; d_call: NA; j_call: TRBJ2-7; cdr3_aa: CASSLVDSYEQYF; cdr3_nt: TGTGCCAGCAGCTTAGTTGACAGCTACGAGCAGTACTTC
cdr3_length: 12; v_call: TRBV7-2; clone_size: NA; d_call: NA; j_call: TRBJ1-4; cdr3_aa: CASSRAGEKLFF; cdr3_nt: TGTGCCAGCAGCCGCGCGGGTGAAAAACTGTTTTTT
cdr3_length: 11; v_call: TRBV20-1; clone_size: NA; d_call: NA; j_call: TRBJ1-1; cdr3_aa: CSARANTEAFF; cdr3_nt: TGCAGTGCTAGGGCTAACACTGAAGCTTTCTTT
cdr3_length: 14; v_call: TRBV28; clone_size: NA; d_call: TRBD1; j_call: TRBJ2-7; cdr3_aa: CASSLVGQGYEQYF; cdr3_nt: TGTGCCAGCAGTTTAGTGGGACAGGGGTACGAGCAGTACTTC
cdr3_length: 12; v_call: TRBV13; clone_size: NA; d_call: NA; j_call: TRBJ2-5; cdr3_aa: CASSSYRETQYF; cdr3_nt: TGTGCCAGCAGCTCCTACAGGGAGACCCAGTACTTC
cdr3_length: 15; v_call: TRBV5-1; clone_size: NA; d_call: NA; j_call: TRBJ2-7; cdr3_aa: CASSSGRGNIGEQYF; cdr3_nt: TGCGCCAGCAGCTCGGGACGGGGGAATATAGGCGAGCAGTACTTC
cdr3_length: 15; v_call: TRBV27; clone_size: NA; d_call: TRBD2; j_call: TRBJ2-7; cdr3_aa: CASSFMAGGHYEQYF; cdr3_nt: TGTGCCAGCAGTTTTATGGCGGGGGGGCACTACGAGCAGTACTTC
cdr3_length: 14; v_call: TRBV6-1; clone_size: NA; d_call: TRBD1; j_call: TRBJ1-3; cdr3_aa: CASSDLDRASTIYF; cdr3_nt: TGTGCCAGCAGTGATCTTGACAGGGCAAGCACCATATATTTT
cdr3_length: 13; v_call: TRBV2; clone_size: NA; d_call: TRBD1; j_call: TRBJ2-3; cdr3_aa: CARQGAPTDTQYF; cdr3_nt: TGTGCCAGGCAGGGGGCCCCCACAGATACGCAGTATTTT
cdr3_length: 14; v_call: TRBV4-1; clone_size: NA; d_call: NA; j_call: TRBJ1-3; cdr3_aa: CASKAASSGNTIYF; cdr3_nt: TGCGCCAGCAAGGCAGCTAGCTCTGGAAACACCATATATTTT
cdr3_length: 16; v_call: TRBV19; clone_size: NA; d_call: NA; j_call: TRBJ2-6; cdr3_aa: CASRGGQFSGANVLTF; cdr3_nt: TGTGCCAGTAGAGGAGGTCAGTTCTCTGGGGCCAACGTCCTGACTTTC
cdr3_length: 17; v_call: TRBV2; clone_size: NA; d_call: NA; j_call: TRBJ1-3; cdr3_aa: CASSVDGRTSSGNTIYF; cdr3_nt: TGTGCCAGCAGTGTTGATGGACGGACAAGCTCTGGAAACACCATATATTTT
cdr3_length: 17; v_call: TRBV19; clone_size: NA; d_call: NA; j_call: TRBJ1-3; cdr3_aa: CASNLRGGVGSGNTIYF; cdr3_nt: TGTGCCAGTAACCTCCGGGGAGGGGTCGGCTCTGGAAACACCATATATTTT